This is a list of T cell receptor beta chains from one sample in a study of early T cells in non-severe SARS-CoV-2 infection. TCRdb passed the 5' RACE reads through MiXCR, listing each CDR3 protein once. The table lists about 60,000 distinct CDR3 sequences, around 10% of them singletons. Sequences were obtained from whole blood. The receptor set was obtained from an adult who was a healthcare worker with PCR-confirmed SARS-CoV-2 infection or an uninfected control (not recorded which). CDR3s include the opening cysteine and the closing phenylalanine or tryptophan. D genes are given only for firm matches. Clone size is given for some rows only: seen once, a few or many times, or a class if the clone is expanded.

d_call: -; j_call: TRBJ2-5; clone_size: -; v_call: TRBV7-2; cdr3_nt: TGTGCCAGCAGCTTAAGTGCTGCCCTAGGAGAGACCCAGTACTTC; cdr3_aa: CASSLSAALGETQYF
d_call: -; j_call: TRBJ1-6; clone_size: many; v_call: TRBV3-1; cdr3_nt: TGTGCCAGCACCACCAGCGAACAATCGGCCTCACCCCTCCACTTT; cdr3_aa: CASTTSEQSASPLHF
d_call: -; j_call: TRBJ1-1; clone_size: -; v_call: TRBV29-1; cdr3_nt: TGCAGCGCTACGGACAGATTATCAGCTTTCTTT; cdr3_aa: CSATDRLSAFF
d_call: -; j_call: TRBJ2-7; clone_size: many; v_call: TRBV6-6; cdr3_nt: TGTGCCAGCAGTTACTCGATAGGGGGTTTCTCCTACGAGCAGTACTTC; cdr3_aa: CASSYSIGGFSYEQYF
d_call: -; j_call: TRBJ2-7; clone_size: many; v_call: TRBV6-6; cdr3_nt: TGTGCCAGCAGTTACGGGACGGCTACCTACGAGCAGTACTTC; cdr3_aa: CASSYGTATYEQYF
d_call: -; j_call: TRBJ1-5; clone_size: few; v_call: TRBV4-3; cdr3_nt: TGCGCCAGCAGCCAAGATCGTAATCAGCCCCAGCATTTT; cdr3_aa: CASSQDRNQPQHF
d_call: TRBD2; j_call: TRBJ2-3; clone_size: -; v_call: TRBV7-2; cdr3_nt: TGTGCCAGCAGCTTAAGACGACTAGCGGGGGCAGATACGCAGTATTTT; cdr3_aa: CASSLRRLAGADTQYF
d_call: TRBD2; j_call: TRBJ2-7; clone_size: many; v_call: TRBV6-2/TRBV6-3; cdr3_nt: TGTGCCAGCATTAATAGCGGGAGCGGCGACGAGCAGTACTTC; cdr3_aa: CASINSGSGDEQYF
d_call: -; j_call: TRBJ2-7; clone_size: -; v_call: TRBV6-1; cdr3_nt: TGTGCCAGCACCCAAGGGAGCCCCTACGAGCAGTACTTC; cdr3_aa: CASTQGSPYEQYF
d_call: -; j_call: TRBJ2-2; clone_size: many; v_call: TRBV10-3; cdr3_nt: TGTGCCACCTGCCCAGGGAACACCGGGGAGCTGTTTTTT; cdr3_aa: CATCPGNTGELFF